One sample yielded the 15 T cell receptor beta chains listed below, sequenced in a study of graft-versus-host responses after intestinal transplantation. No antigen has been assigned to these receptors. The assay was immunoSEQ multiplex PCR, and TCRdb's table has in-frame clones only and misses some. The repertoire holds more than 65,000 clones, with around 93% as singletons. The specimen comprised unstimulated CD8+ T cells sorted from spleen or lymph node cells, sampled before transplant. These receptors originate from a human donor who was the organ donor for an intestinal transplant.

CDR3 loop: CASSLSSGREEQYF. In DNA, the CDR3 is TGTGCCAGCAGCTTGTCTTCCGGGAGGGAAGAGCAGTACTTC. The V and J genes are TRBV5-6 and TRBJ2-7, with 8 bases identical to TRBD2. Germline V lookup: CDR1 SGHDT, CDR2 YYEEEE. The CDR3 sequence is 14 residues long. J lost 7 bases, V lost 1 base, and 7 bases had no gene match.

This clone was seen a few times. One base separates it from a far larger clone, so it is likely a read error. Here the CDR3 DNA reads TGTGCCAGCAGCTTAGTCCCATTTACCATATATTTT. It codes for CASSLVPFTIYF. This rearrangement joins TRBV11-2 to TRBJ1-3, with unresolved D. V lost 1 base, J lost 10 bases, and 8 bases lay in between. The CDR3 runs to 12 residues. Germline V gene data show CDR1 as SGHAT and CDR2 as FQNNGV.

The V call is TRBV7-9, the J call TRBJ2-1; 8 nucleotides agree with TRBD1. The germline V gene encodes CDR1 SEHNR and CDR2 FQNEAQ (reference sequence). This CDR3 is 15 amino acids long. Unmatched junction bases numbered 8, after V lost 5 bases and J lost 5 bases. CDR3 DNA: TGTGCCAGCAGCAGGATGGACAGGGTCGACAATGAGCAGTTCTTC. Encoded protein: CASSRMDRVDNEQFF.

The CDR3 protein is CASSPGETQYF. The DNA of the CDR3 is TGCGCCAGCAGCCCTGGGGAGACCCAGTACTTC. The chain is built from TRBV5-1 and TRBJ2-5; D unclear. V gave up 4 bases and J gave up 5 bases, with 6 bases separating them. There are 11 residues in the CDR3. Germline V gene lookup returns CDR1 SGHRS and CDR2 YFSETQ.

This clone was counted a single time. The chain links TRBV18 to TRBJ2-3; TRBD2 matches at 13 bases. Per the germline V gene, CDR1 is KGHSH and CDR2 is LQKENI. Losses at the gene ends were 4 bases for V and 2 bases for J; bases not matched to a gene: 3. The CDR3 extends over 16 amino acids. The CDR3 DNA sequence: TGTGCCAGCTCACGCGGACTAGCGGGGGCCACAGATACGCAGTATTTT. This gives the protein CASSRGLAGATDTQYF.

The chain joins TRBV30 to TRBJ1-5; a possible D gene is TRBD1 (6 bases). In germline, CDR1 is GTSNPN, CDR2 SVGIG (reference sequence). The CDR3 covers 13 residues. Trimming shortened V by 0 bases and J by 4 bases, and 7 bases separated the two germline ends. CDR3 sequence: CAWSVTGNQPQHF. In nucleotides, the CDR3 is TGTGCCTGGAGTGTTACAGGGAATCAGCCCCAGCATTTT.

The V gene is TRBV18, the J gene TRBJ2-5, with 13 positions matching TRBD2. Unmatched junction bases numbered 7, after V lost 1 base and J lost 5 bases. The length of the CDR3 is 17 residues. Germline loops: CDR1 KGHSH, CDR2 LQKENI. The chain's CDR3 is CASSPQLTSGGAETQYF. The CDR3 DNA reads TGTGCCAGCTCACCACAGCTCACTAGCGGGGGGGCGGAGACCCAGTACTTC.

CDR3 sequence reads: CASSVEGGGAFF. Here the CDR3 DNA reads TGTGCCAGCAGCGTGGAGGGCGGGGGGGCTTTCTTT. The V gene is TRBV9, the J gene TRBJ1-1; tentatively, D is TRBD1 (5 bases). There are 12 residues in the CDR3. Per the germline V gene, CDR1 is SGDLS and CDR2 is YYNGEE. Trimming pared 2 bases from V and 11 bases from J, leaving 13 bases between. Using reference TRBV9 and TRBJ1-1 for the parts outside the CDR3, the full variable domain is DSGVTQTPKHLITATGQRVTLRCSPRSGDLSVYWYQQSLDQGLQFLIQYYNGEERAKGNILERFSAQQFPDLHSELNLSSLELGDSALYFCASSVEGGGAFFGQGTRLTVV.

The chain links TRBV6-5 to TRBJ1-1; D is ambiguous. Trimming took 6 bases from V and 5 from J, leaving 10 bases between them. Per the germline V gene, CDR1 is MNHEY and CDR2 is SVGAGI. CDR3 length: 12 residues. CDR3 DNA sequence: TGTGCCAGCAGATCTGGGGATACTGAAGCTTTCTTT. This sequence encodes CASRSGDTEAFF.

V is TRBV27 and J is TRBJ2-5; perhaps TRBD2 as D (6 bases). Germline assignment: CDR1 MNHEY and CDR2 SMNVEV (reference sequence). This CDR3 comprises 13 residues. V dropped 6 bases and J dropped 7 bases, with 15 bases sitting between them. The CDR3 region is CASSPDGAGTQYF. CDR3 nucleotide sequence: TGTGCCAGCAGCCCGGACGGAGCGGGGACCCAGTACTTC.

The rearrangement links TRBV2 to TRBJ2-1; 7 nucleotides line up with TRBD2. Germline lookup yields CDR1 SNHLY and CDR2 FYNNEI. This CDR3 is 16 amino acids long. After removal of 6 bases from V and 8 bases from J, the junction contained 16 bases not matched to a gene. CDR3 coding DNA: TGTGCCAGCAGGGCCCCTGGGGGGAGGGCCAGGGATGAGCAGTTCTTC. Translating it yields CASRAPGGRARDEQFF.

This clone was detected only a few times. The rearrangement joins TRBV19 to TRBJ2-7; tentatively, D is TRBD2 (5 bases). Germline V gives CDR1 LNHDA, CDR2 SQIVND (reference sequence). Trimming removed 5 bases at V and 5 bases at J, with 10 bases between. The CDR3 covers 12 residues. This CDR3 is CASSGLIHEQYF. Written as DNA, the CDR3 is TGTGCCAGTAGTGGACTTATCCACGAGCAGTACTTC.

This chain links TRBV9 with TRBJ2-7, with D perhaps matching TRBD1 (5 bases). The CDR3 has 16 amino acids. CDR1 and CDR2 (germline): SGDLS, YYNGEE. Trimming took off 0 bases at V and 0 bases at J, with 13 bases between the two ends. The CDR3 coding sequence is TGTGCCAGCAGCGTAGCCGGACATCGGTGCTCCTACGAGCAGTACTTC. This sequence encodes CASSVAGHRCSYEQYF.

The chain recombines TRBV7-9 with TRBJ1-4; perhaps TRBD1 as D (5 bases). Germline V gene sequence: CDR1 SEHNR, CDR2 FQNEAQ (reference sequence). The CDR3 spans 15 residues. V lost 5 bases to trimming and J lost 6 bases, with 16 bases between them. The DNA for the CDR3 is TGTGCCAGCAGCGCAGGATCGGGGGGATATGAAAAACTGTTTTTT. This codes for CASSAGSGGYEKLFF.

The V and J genes are TRBV7-7 and TRBJ2-3; D is unclear. The CDR3 covers 15 residues. Germline CDR1 reads SSHAT; CDR2 reads FNYEAQ (reference sequence). The V end lost 3 bases, the J end lost 0 bases, and 10 bases lay between the germline ends. As DNA, the CDR3 is TGTGCCAGCAGCTTGGAGTGGGGAAGCACAGATACGCAGTATTTT. This gives the protein CASSLEWGSTDTQYF.